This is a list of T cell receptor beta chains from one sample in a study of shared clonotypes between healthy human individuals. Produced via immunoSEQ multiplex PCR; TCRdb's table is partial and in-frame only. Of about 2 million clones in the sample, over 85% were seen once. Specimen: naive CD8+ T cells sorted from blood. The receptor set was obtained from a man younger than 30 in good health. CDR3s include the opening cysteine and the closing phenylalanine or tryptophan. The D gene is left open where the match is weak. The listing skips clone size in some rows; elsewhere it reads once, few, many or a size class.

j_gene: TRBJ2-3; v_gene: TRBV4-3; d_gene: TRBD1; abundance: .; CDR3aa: CASSPDPTTGVPDTQYF; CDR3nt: TGCGCCAGCAGCCCTGACCCGACTACAGGGGTCCCAGATACGCAGTATTTT
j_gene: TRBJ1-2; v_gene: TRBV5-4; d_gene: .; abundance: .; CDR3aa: CASSSQGSGYGYTF; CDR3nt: TGTGCCAGCAGCTCTCAGGGGTCGGGCTATGGCTACACCTTC
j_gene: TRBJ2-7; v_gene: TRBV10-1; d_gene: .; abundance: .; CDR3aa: CASSSDPISYEQYF; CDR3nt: TGCGCCAGCAGCTCCGACCCTATCTCCTACGAGCAGTACTTC
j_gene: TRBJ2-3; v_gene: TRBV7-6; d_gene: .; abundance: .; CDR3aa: CASSSGTDTQYF; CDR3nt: TGTGCCAGCAGCTCTGGCACAGATACGCAGTATTTT
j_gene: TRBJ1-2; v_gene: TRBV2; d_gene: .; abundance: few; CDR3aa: CASPLMDGYTF; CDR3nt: TGTGCCAGCCCCTTAATGGATGGCTACACCTTC
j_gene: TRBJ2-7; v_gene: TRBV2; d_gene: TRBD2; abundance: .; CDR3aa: CASSEIGGTYEQYF; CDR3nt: TGTGCCAGCAGTGAGATCGGGGGGACCTACGAGCAGTACTTC
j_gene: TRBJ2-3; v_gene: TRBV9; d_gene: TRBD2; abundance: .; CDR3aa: CASSAISSGTITDTQYF; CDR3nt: TGTGCCAGCAGCGCCATTTCTAGCGGGACGATCACAGATACGCAGTATTTT
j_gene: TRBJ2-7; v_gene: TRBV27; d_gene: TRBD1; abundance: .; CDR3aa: CASSLQGYPYEQYF; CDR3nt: TGTGCCAGCAGTCTACAGGGGTATCCCTACGAGCAGTACTTC
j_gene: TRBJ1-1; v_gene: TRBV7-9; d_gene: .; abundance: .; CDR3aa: CASSSTMNTEAFF; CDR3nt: TGTGCCAGCAGCTCGACAATGAACACTGAAGCTTTCTTT
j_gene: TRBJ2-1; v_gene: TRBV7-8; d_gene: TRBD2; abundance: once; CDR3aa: CASSETPGLETHNEQFF; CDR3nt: TGTGCCAGCAGCGAAACTCCGGGACTAGAGACCCACAATGAGCAGTTCTTC
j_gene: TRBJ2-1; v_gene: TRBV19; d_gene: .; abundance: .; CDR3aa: CASSWASEYNEQFF; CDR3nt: TGTGCCAGTAGCTGGGCTAGCGAATACAATGAGCAGTTCTTC
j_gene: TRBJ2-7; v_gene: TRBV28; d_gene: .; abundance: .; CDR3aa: CASSFPTGRESYEQYF; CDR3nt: TGTGCCAGCAGTTTCCCGACAGGGAGGGAAAGCTACGAGCAGTACTTC
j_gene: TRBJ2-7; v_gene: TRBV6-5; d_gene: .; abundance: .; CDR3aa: CASPPGPYEQYF; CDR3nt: TGTGCCAGCCCGCCAGGGCCCTACGAGCAGTACTTC
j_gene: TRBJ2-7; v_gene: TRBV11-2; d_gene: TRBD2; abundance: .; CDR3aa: CASSLGPTSGGSYEQYF; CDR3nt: TGTGCCAGCAGCTTAGGGCCGACTAGCGGAGGCTCCTACGAGCAGTACTTC
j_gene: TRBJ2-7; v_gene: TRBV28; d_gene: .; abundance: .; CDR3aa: CASTSEGETYEQYF; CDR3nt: TGTGCCAGCACGTCGGAGGGGGAAACCTACGAGCAGTACTTC
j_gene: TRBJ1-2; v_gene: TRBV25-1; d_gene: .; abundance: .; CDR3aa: CASSESGPGGYGYTF; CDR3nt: TGTGCCAGCAGTGAATCGGGTCCCGGGGGCTATGGCTACACCTTC
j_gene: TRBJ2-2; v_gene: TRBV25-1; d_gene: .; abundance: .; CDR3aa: CASSELSGTGELFF; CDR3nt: TGTGCCAGCAGTGAATTGAGCGGGACCGGGGAGCTGTTTTTT
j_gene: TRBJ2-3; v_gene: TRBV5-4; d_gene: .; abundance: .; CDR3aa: CASSPPQGIGADTQYF; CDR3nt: TGTGCCAGCAGCCCACCGCAGGGTATTGGGGCAGATACGCAGTATTTT
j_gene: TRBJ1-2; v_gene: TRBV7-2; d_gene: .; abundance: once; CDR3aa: CASSNRQNGYTF; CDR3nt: TGTGCCAGCAGCAACAGACAGAATGGCTACACCTTC
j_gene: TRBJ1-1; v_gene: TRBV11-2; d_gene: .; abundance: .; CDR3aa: CASSSASTRVNTEAFF; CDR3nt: TGTGCCAGCAGCTCTGCATCAACCAGGGTGAACACTGAAGCTTTCTTT
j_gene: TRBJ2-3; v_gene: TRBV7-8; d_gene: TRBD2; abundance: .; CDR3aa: CASSLVGASGGTDTQYF; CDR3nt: TGTGCCAGCAGCTTAGTAGGGGCTAGCGGGGGCACAGATACGCAGTATTTT
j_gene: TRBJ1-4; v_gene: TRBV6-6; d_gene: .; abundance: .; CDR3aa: CASNRLATNEKLFF; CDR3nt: TGTGCCAGCAACAGACTTGCAACTAATGAAAAACTGTTTTTT
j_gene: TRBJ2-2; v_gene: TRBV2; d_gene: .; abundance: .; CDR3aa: CASSVGRPNTGELFF; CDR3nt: TGTGCCAGCAGTGTGGGGCGGCCGAACACCGGGGAGCTGTTTTTT
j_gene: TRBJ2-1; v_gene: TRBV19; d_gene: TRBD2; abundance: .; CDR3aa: CASSISLAGYNEQFF; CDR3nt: TGTGCCAGTAGTATTTCTCTAGCGGGGTACAATGAGCAGTTCTTC
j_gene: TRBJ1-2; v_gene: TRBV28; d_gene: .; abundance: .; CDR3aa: CASSFEGDEHFYGYTF; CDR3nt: TGTGCCAGCAGTTTTGAGGGGGACGAGCATTTCTATGGCTACACCTTC
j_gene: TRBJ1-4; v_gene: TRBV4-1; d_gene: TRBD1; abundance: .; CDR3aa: CASSPKSGGVNEKLFF; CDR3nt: TGCGCCAGCAGCCCTAAATCAGGGGGGGTTAATGAAAAACTGTTTTTT
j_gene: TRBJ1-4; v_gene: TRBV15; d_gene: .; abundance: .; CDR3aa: CATSRDVETNEKLFF; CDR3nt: TGTGCCACCAGCAGAGATGTGGAGACTAATGAAAAACTGTTTTTT
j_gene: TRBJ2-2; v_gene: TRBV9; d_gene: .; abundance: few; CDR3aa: CASSVVTGELFF; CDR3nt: TGTGCCAGCAGCGTAGTGACCGGGGAGCTGTTTTTT
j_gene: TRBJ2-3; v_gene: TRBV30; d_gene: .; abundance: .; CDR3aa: CAWSWGAHTDTQYF; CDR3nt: TGTGCCTGGAGTTGGGGGGCTCACACAGATACGCAGTATTTT
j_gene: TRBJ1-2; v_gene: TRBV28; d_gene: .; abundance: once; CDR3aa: CASEEGGNYGYTF; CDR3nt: TGTGCCAGCGAGGAGGGGGGAAACTATGGCTACACCTTC
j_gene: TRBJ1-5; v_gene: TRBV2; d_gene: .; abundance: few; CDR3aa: CASSEGNQPQHF; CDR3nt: TGTGCCAGCAGTGAAGGCAATCAGCCCCAGCATTTT
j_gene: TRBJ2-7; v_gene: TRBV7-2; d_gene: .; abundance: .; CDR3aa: CASSLVRTYEQYF; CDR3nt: TGTGCCAGCAGCTTAGTCCGGACCTACGAGCAGTACTTC
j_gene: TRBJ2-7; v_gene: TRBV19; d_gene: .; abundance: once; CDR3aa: CASSIGPAYEQYF; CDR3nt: TGTGCCAGTAGTATCGGACCGGCCTACGAGCAGTACTTC
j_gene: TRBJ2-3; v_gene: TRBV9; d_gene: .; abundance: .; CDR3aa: CASSVVSTDTQYF; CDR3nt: TGTGCCAGCAGCGTGGTCAGCACAGATACGCAGTATTTT
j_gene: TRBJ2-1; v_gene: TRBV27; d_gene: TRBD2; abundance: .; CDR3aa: CASSSGGSSYNEQFF; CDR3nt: TGTGCCAGCAGTTCCGGGGGGAGCTCCTACAATGAGCAGTTCTTC
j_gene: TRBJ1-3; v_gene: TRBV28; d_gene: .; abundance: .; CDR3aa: CASSLSRNQAGNTIYF; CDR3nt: TGTGCCAGCAGTCTGTCTAGGAACCAAGCTGGAAACACCATATATTTT
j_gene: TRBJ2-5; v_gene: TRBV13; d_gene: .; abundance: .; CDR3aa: CASSSDGPGETQYF; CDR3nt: TGTGCCAGCAGCTCCGACGGGCCGGGAGAGACCCAGTACTTC
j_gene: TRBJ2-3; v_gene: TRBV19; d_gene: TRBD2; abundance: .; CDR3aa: CASSIVSGGTDTQYF; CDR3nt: TGTGCCAGTAGTATAGTGAGCGGGGGCACAGATACGCAGTATTTT
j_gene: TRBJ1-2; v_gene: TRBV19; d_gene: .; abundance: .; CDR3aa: CASSINWWGNYGYTF; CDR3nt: TGTGCCAGTAGTATAAACTGGTGGGGTAACTATGGCTACACCTTC